Below, 23 T cell receptor beta chains from the same sample are listed, as sequenced in a study of STAT3 mutations in large granular lymphocyte leukemia (dated 2019 in TCRdb). The protocol used for the library was the immunoSEQ multiplex PCR assay. Sourced from immuneACCESS, this table was stored by TCRdb with only in-frame sequences that have V and J called. A share of the clones is absent; for the studies checked, an unresolved V gene accounts for under half, and the remainder has no known explanation. The sample yields about 42,000 clones; 80% to 85% were counted once. The top ten constitute less than 0.55% of the sample. The antigens of these receptors remain unknown. Study-wide findings and limitations: At least one immunodominant TCRbeta clonotype was identified in every T-LGLL patient, and multiple immunodominant subclonotypes were identified in about half of the T-LGLL patients.

What was sequenced was PBMCs. The source is a human donor with T large granular lymphocyte leukemia. Some clones in this sample may be carry-over from other donors' samples.

The chain uses TRBV5-1 and TRBJ2-3, with 7 bases identical to TRBD1. Germline CDR1 reads SGHRS; CDR2 reads YFSETQ. This CDR3 is built from 15 residues. V was pared by 4 bases and J by 9 bases, with 14 bases of the junction left unmatched. In DNA form, the CDR3 reads TGCGCCAGCAGCCAGATGACAGGGCCCGAGAGGACGCAGTATTTT. It encodes CASSQMTGPERTQYF.

This chain uses TRBV5-6 with TRBJ2-3; D is unresolved. The ends were cut back, 2 bases at V and 4 bases at J, with 14 bases in the middle. Germline V lookup: CDR1 SGHDT, CDR2 YYEEEE. The CDR3 extends over 15 amino acids. The DNA for the CDR3 is TGTGCCAGCAGCTTATTCCCTGACCACGCAGATACGCAGTATTTT. As protein: CASSLFPDHADTQYF.

The rearrangement links TRBV18 to TRBJ1-3; D remains unclear. Deletions cut 4 bases from V and 1 base from J, with 8 bases between. This CDR3 spans 14 amino acids. CDR1 is KGHSH, CDR2 LQKENI, per germline. The CDR3 nucleotides are TGTGCCAGCTCACAGGGAAGATCTGGAAACACCATATATTTT. This gives the protein CASSQGRSGNTIYF.

The chain joins TRBV27 to TRBJ2-2; no definite D call. Per the germline V gene, CDR1 is MNHEY and CDR2 is SMNVEV (reference sequence). The V and J ends lost 5 bases and 4 bases respectively, with 8 bases between them. The length of the CDR3 is 13 residues. The CDR3 loop is CASSLTTTGELFF. The CDR3 DNA reads TGTGCCAGCAGTCTCACAACCACCGGGGAGCTGTTTTTT.

This chain links TRBV5-1 with TRBJ1-5; a weak D match, TRBD1 (5 bases). This CDR3 has 14 residues. The V end lost 0 bases, the J end lost 5 bases, and 9 bases lay between the germline ends. Germline V gene sequence: CDR1 SGHRS, CDR2 YFSETQ. In DNA form, the CDR3 reads TGCGCCAGCAGCTTGGTTGGGGGGGATCAGCCCCAGCATTTT. Protein sequence: CASSLVGGDQPQHF.

The rearrangement joins TRBV5-6 to TRBJ1-2; a weak D match, TRBD1 (5 bases). Germline assignment: CDR1 SGHDT and CDR2 YYEEEE. The CDR3 runs to 12 residues. V was cut by 6 bases and J by 7 bases, with 13 bases left in between. CDR3 bases: TGTGCCAGCACCTGGCGGGGGGGTGGCTACACCTTC. This translates into CASTWRGGGYTF.

The chain carries TRBV6-5 and TRBJ1-2; D possibly corresponds to TRBD1 (6 bases). Looked up from germline, CDR1 is MNHEY and CDR2 is SVGAGI. The CDR3 is 13 residues long. V was cut by 5 bases and J by 6 bases, with 13 bases left in between. CDR3 residues: CASSPRGGHGYTF. For the CDR3, the DNA is TGTGCCAGCAGTCCCCGGGGGGGGCATGGCTACACCTTC.

This clone showed up just a few times. The CDR3 region is CASSKQGGSHNEQFF. The CDR3 DNA reads as TGTGCCAGTAGTAAACAGGGAGGATCCCACAATGAGCAGTTCTTC. V is TRBV19 and J is TRBJ2-1; D might be TRBD1 or TRBD2, each matching 6 bases. Trimming shortened V by 4 bases and J by 5 bases, and 15 bases separated the two germline ends. The CDR3 has 15 residues. Germline lookup yields CDR1 LNHDA and CDR2 SQIVND (reference sequence).

This chain uses TRBV9 with TRBJ2-7; 7 bases match TRBD2. This CDR3 is built from 14 residues. The ends lost 0 bases at V and 4 bases at J; junction bases unmatched: 4. Germline CDR1 reads SGDLS; CDR2 reads YYNGEE. As DNA, the CDR3 is TGTGCCAGCAGCGTAGGGGGAGGGGAGTACGAGCAGTACTTC. Translated, it gives CASSVGGGEYEQYF.

This chain uses TRBV15 with TRBJ1-5, with a weak D call TRBD1 (5 bases). Between the trimmed V and J ends, which lost 6 bases and 7 bases, there was a span of 16 bases. The CDR3 covers 14 residues. Germline CDR1 is LNHNV and CDR2 is YYDKDF (reference sequence). The CDR3: CATRPGGGEQPQHF. The CDR3 bases are TGTGCCACCAGACCCGGGGGAGGGGAGCAGCCCCAGCATTTT.

This clone was seen only a few times. The chain uses TRBV5-1 and TRBJ1-2; no clear D. The germline V gene has CDR1 SGHRS and CDR2 YFSETQ. CDR3 length equals 16 residues. V dropped 2 bases and J dropped 7 bases, with 21 bases sitting between them. CDR3 nucleotides: TGCGCCAGCAGCTTACAGTCCGGGCAGGAGGGCTCTGGCTACACCTTC. Translating it yields CASSLQSGQEGSGYTF.

The chain links TRBV18 to TRBJ1-6; maybe TRBD1 (6 bases). The germline V gene has CDR1 KGHSH and CDR2 LQKENI. V was pared by 1 base and J by 8 bases, with 15 bases between. This CDR3 has 16 residues. The CDR3 loop reads CASSPRDIANDSPLHF. The CDR3 nucleotides read TGTGCCAGCTCACCACGGGACATAGCTAACGATTCACCCCTCCACTTT.

The chain links TRBV6-4 to TRBJ2-1; maybe TRBD2 (6 bases). Germline CDR1 is MRHNA and CDR2 is SNTAGT. Trimming cost V 0 bases and J 5 bases, with 11 bases left between them. The CDR3 spans 15 residues. DNA for the CDR3: TGTGCCAGCAGTGACTCTGGGACTGCAAACAATGAGCAGTTCTTC. This codes for CASSDSGTANNEQFF.

The rearrangement joins TRBV6-5 to TRBJ1-2; 7 nucleotides match TRBD1. Per the germline V gene, CDR1 is MNHEY and CDR2 is SVGAGI. The CDR3 has 13 residues. The ends lost 2 bases at V and 8 bases at J; junction bases unmatched: 5. The CDR3 DNA reads as TGTGCCAGCAGTTACAGACAGGGCGACGGCTACACCTTC. This codes for CASSYRQGDGYTF.

The CDR3 spells CASSVAGGDYNEQFF. CDR3 DNA sequence: TGTGCCAGCAGCGTAGCGGGGGGGGACTACAATGAGCAGTTCTTC. The V and J genes are TRBV9 and TRBJ2-1; TRBD2 agrees at 8 bases. CDR3 length: 15 amino acids. Germline CDR1 SGDLS, CDR2 YYNGEE. The V and J ends lost 0 bases and 3 bases, in that order; junction bases with no gene match: 2. The full variable domain, rest sourced from reference TRBV9 and TRBJ2-1, is DSGVTQTPKHLITATGQRVTLRCSPRSGDLSVYWYQQSLDQGLQFLIQYYNGEERAKGNILERFSAQQFPDLHSELNLSSLELGDSALYFCASSVAGGDYNEQFFGPGTRLTVL.

V gene TRBV4-3 combines with J gene TRBJ2-3; D might be TRBD1 or TRBD2, each matching 5 bases. Trimming removed 6 bases at V and 6 bases at J, with 16 bases between. The CDR3 loop spans 14 amino acids. Per the germline V gene, CDR1 is LGHNA and CDR2 is YSLEER. CDR3 amino acids: CASREGMGTDTQYF. In DNA, the CDR3 is TGCGCCAGCAGAGAGGGCATGGGGACGGATACGCAGTATTTT.

This clone was counted a single time. This chain uses TRBV4-1 with TRBJ2-7; the match to TRBD2 covers 12 bases. Per germline, CDR1 MGHRA and CDR2 YSYEKL. V lost 6 bases and J lost 2; bases outside the gene matches: 5. CDR3 length: 15 residues. The CDR3 is CASSLGLAGTYEQYV. The DNA for the CDR3 is TGCGCCAGCAGTCTCGGACTAGCGGGGACCTACGAGCAGTACGTC.

This sequence joins TRBV6-1 and TRBJ1-1, with 7 bases that match TRBD1. The CDR3 has 17 amino acids. J gave up 0 bases and V 3 bases, and 10 bases lay outside the gene matches. The germline V gene has CDR1 MNHNS and CDR2 SASEGT. The CDR3 nucleotides read TGTGCCAGCAGTGAGAGGGACAGTTATTACATGAACACTGAAGCTTTCTTT. This encodes CASSERDSYYMNTEAFF.

The CDR3 DNA reads TGTGCCAGCAGCCAAAGAACAGGCGCCAGCTCCTATAATTCACCCCTCCACTTT. Protein sequence: CASSQRTGASSYNSPLHF. The genes are TRBV7-8 and TRBJ1-6, with D maybe TRBD1 (5 bases). This CDR3 region has 18 residues. The germline CDR1 and CDR2 sequences are SGHVS and FQNEAQ. V lost 5 bases to trimming and J lost 0 bases, with 17 bases between them.

The genes are TRBV7-9 and TRBJ2-2; TRBD1 agrees at 9 bases. The CDR3 contains 15 residues. The germline CDR1 and CDR2 sequences are SEHNR and FQNEAQ (reference sequence). V shed 5 bases, J shed 5 bases, and the junction held 6 bases outside the gene matches. This chain's CDR3 is CASSPGTGRTGELFF. The CDR3 DNA follows: TGTGCCAGCAGCCCGGGGACAGGGCGAACCGGGGAGCTGTTTTTT.

CDR3: CASQSPSTDTQYF. The CDR3 DNA sequence: TGTGCCAGCCAGTCCCCTAGCACAGATACGCAGTATTTT. The J gene is TRBJ2-3, the V gene TRBV28; D is ambiguous. CDR3 length: 13 amino acids. Trimming took off 8 bases at V and 0 bases at J, with 9 bases between the two ends. Germline values: CDR1 MDHEN, CDR2 SYDVKM.

The chain uses TRBV5-4 and TRBJ2-1; D possibly uses TRBD1 or TRBD2 (5 bases each). The CDR3 totals 14 residues. Trimming shortened V by 3 bases and J by 5 bases, and 12 bases separated the two germline ends. Germline V gene lookup returns CDR1 SGHNT and CDR2 YYREEE (reference sequence). CDR3: CASSSRDQNNEQFF. The CDR3 DNA reads TGTGCCAGCAGCTCCCGGGACCAAAACAATGAGCAGTTCTTC.

The V and J genes are TRBV28 and TRBJ1-6; D ambiguous. This CDR3 region has 14 residues. Trimming removed 3 bases at V and 0 bases at J, with 3 bases between. Germline values: CDR1 MDHEN, CDR2 SYDVKM. The CDR3 DNA follows: TGTGCCAGCAGTTTCAGCTCCTATAATTCACCCCTCCACTTT. This translates into CASSFSSYNSPLHF.